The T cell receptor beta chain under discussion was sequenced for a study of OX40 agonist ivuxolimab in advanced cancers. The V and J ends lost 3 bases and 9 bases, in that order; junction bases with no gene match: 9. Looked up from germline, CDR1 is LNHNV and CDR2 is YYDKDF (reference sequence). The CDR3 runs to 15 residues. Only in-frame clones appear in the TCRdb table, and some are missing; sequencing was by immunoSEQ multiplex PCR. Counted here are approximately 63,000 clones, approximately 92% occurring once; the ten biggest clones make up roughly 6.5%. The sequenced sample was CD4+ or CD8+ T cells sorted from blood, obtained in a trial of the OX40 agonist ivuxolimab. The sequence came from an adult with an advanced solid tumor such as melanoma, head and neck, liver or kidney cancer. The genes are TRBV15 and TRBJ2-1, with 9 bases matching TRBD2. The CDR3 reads CATSSSAGGLSEQFF. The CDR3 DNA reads TGTGCCACCAGCAGCTCAGCGGGGGGCCTTAGTGAGCAGTTCTTC.